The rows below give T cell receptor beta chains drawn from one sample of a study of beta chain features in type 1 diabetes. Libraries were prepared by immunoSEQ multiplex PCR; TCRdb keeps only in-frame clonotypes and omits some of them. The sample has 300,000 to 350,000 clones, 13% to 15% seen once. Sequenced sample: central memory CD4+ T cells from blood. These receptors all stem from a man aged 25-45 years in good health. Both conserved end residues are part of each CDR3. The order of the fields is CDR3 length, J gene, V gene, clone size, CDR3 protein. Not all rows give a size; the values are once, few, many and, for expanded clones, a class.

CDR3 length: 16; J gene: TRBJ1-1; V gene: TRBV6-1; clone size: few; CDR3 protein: CASSESSRGGDAEAFF
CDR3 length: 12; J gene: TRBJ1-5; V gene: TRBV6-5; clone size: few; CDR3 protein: CASSSPGQPQHF
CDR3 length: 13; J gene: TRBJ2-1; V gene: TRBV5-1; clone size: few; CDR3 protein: CASSLEGTREQFF
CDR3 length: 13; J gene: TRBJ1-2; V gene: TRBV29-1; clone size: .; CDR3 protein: CSVEDLGRAGYTF
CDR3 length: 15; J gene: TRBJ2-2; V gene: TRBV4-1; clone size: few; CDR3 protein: CASSPGLMNTGELFF
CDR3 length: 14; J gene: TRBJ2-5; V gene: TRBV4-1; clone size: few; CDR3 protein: CASSQEASGGAQYF
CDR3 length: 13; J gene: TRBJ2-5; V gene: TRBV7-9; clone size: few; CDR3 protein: CASSLGSGETQYF
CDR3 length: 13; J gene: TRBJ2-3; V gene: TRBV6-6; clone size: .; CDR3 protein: CASSMRGTDTQYF
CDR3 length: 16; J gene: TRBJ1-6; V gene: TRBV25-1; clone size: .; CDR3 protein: CASSELAGADNSPLHF
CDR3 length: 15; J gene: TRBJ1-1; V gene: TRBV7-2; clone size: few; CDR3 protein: CASSLIAGVNTEAFF
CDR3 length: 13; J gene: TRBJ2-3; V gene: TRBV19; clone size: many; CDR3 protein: CATNPGGTDTQYF
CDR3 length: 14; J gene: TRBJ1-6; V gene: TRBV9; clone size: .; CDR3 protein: CASSVGQGNSPLHF
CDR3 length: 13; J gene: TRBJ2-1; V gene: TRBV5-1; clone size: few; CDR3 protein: CASSFGGRNEQFF
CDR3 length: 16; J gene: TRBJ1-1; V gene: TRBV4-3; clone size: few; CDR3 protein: CASSQDLGGGSSEAFF
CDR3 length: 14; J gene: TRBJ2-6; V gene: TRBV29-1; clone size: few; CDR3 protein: CSVGTATGANVLTF
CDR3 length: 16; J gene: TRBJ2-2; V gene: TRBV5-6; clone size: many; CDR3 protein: CASSPAGAPGTGELFF
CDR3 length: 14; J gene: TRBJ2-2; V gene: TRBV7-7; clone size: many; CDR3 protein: CASASGRAPGELFF
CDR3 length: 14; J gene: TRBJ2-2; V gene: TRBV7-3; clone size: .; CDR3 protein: CASSWRPGTGELFF
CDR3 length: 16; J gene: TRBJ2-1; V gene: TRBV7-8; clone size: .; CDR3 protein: CASSLNLAGPYNEQFF
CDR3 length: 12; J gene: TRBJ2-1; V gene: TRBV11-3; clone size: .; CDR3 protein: CASKGSYNEQFF
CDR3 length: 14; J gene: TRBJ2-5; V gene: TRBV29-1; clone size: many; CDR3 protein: CSVARTGGGETQYF
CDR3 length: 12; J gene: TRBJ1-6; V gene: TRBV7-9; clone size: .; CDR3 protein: CASSLRTGGLHF
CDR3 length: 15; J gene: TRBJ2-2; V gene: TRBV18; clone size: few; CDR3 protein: CASSPVAENTGELFF
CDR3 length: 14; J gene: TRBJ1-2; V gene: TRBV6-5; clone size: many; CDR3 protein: CASSRTGVGYGYTF
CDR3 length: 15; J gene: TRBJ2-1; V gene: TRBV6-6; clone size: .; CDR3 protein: CASSFPGLAGGEPFF
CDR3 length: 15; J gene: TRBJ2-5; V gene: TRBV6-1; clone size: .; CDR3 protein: CASSAMGASGETQYF
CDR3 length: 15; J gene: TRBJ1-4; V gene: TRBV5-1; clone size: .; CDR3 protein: CASSLEGLANEKLFF
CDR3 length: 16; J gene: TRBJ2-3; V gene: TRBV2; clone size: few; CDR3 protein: CASSEGTGGGADTQYF
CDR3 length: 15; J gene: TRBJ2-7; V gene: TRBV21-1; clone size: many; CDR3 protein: CASPKPDRGLYEQYF
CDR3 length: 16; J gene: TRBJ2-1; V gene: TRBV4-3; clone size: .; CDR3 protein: CASSQGTRPNNNEQFF
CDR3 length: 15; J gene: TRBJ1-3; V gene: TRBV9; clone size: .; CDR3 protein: CASSVGEISGNTIYF
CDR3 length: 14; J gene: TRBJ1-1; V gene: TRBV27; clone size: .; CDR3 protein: CASSLNRLDTEAFF
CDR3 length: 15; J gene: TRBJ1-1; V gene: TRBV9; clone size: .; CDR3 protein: CASSVDGQPNTEAFF
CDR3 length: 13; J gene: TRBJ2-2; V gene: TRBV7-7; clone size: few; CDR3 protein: CASGEKNTGELFF
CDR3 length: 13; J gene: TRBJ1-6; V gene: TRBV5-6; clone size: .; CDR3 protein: CASSLVGYSPLHF
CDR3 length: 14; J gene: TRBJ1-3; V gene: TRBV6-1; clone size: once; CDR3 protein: CASGVQGGGNTIYF
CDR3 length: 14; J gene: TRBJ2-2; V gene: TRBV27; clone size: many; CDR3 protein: CASSSSGMAGELFF
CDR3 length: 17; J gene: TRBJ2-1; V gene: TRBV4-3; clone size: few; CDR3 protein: CASSQETSGGFLHEQFF
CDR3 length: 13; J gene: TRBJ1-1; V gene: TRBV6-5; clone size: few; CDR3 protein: CASSRVDWAEAFF
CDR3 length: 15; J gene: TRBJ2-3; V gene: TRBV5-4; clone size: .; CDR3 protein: CASAIAGGLADTQYF
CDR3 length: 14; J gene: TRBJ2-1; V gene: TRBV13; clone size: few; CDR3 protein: CASRLNSGVGEQFF
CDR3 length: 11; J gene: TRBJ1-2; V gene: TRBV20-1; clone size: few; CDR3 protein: CSAYKDYGYTF
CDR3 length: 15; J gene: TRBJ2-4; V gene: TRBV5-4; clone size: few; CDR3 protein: CASSAAAVRGNIQYF
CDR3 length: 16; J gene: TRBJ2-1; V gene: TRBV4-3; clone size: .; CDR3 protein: CASSQSKGGGYNEQFF
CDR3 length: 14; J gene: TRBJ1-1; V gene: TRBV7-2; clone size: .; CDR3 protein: CASSTRQGGIEAFF
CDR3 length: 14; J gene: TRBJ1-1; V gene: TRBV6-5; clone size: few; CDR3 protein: CASSASRVVAEAFF
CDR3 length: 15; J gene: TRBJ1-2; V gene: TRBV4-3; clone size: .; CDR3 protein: CASSQELGTGYGYTF
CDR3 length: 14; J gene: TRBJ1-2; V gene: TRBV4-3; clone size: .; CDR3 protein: CASSQDGGGYGYTF
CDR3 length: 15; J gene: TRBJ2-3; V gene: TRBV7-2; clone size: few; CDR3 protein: CASGPGLGASDTQYF
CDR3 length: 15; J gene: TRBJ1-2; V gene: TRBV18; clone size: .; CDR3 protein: CASSPLESAPYGYTF
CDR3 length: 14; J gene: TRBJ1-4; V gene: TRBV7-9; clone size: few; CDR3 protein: CASSFRGPNEKLFF
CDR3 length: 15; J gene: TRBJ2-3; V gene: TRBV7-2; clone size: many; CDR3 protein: CASSVHRQGTDTQYF
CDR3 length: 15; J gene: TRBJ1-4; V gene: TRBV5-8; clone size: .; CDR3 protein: CASSLPTGQSRKLFF